One TCR beta chain is described in this entry. No antigen is known for it. The sample belongs to a study of blood T cells in healthy people across ages. Per sample, at least 5 micrograms of total RNA were extracted. A second roughly 6 to 11 cycle PCR used barcoded and J-beta primers. TCRdb ran MiXCR on the 5' RACE reads and lists one entry per CDR3 protein. This table has 920,000 or so distinct CDR3 sequences, under 55% appearing once. General study results and limits: In older individuals, TCR beta diversity per million T cells was lower, falling roughly linearly with age. There were more naive CD4+ cells and higher diversity in long-lived donors than in aged donors.

This CDR3 spans 17 amino acids. The germline CDR1 and CDR2 sequences are SEHNR and FQNEAQ (reference sequence). J gave up 3 bases and V 1 base, and 4 bases lay outside the gene matches. Sequences were obtained from blood. The sequence derives from an older woman in good health. V is TRBV7-9 and J is TRBJ2-2; 11 nucleotides agree with TRBD2. The CDR3 nucleotides read TGTGCCAGCAGCTTAGAACTAGCGGGAGCTTACACCGGGGAGCTGTTTTTT. Protein sequence: CASSLELAGAYTGELFF.